Shown below are 14 T cell receptor beta chains from a single sample sequenced in a study of cytomegalovirus exposure and HLA in healthy donors. PCR was performed using 60 Vbeta and 13 Jbeta primers. The assay was immunoSEQ multiplex PCR, and TCRdb's table has in-frame clones only and misses some. The sample lists about 200,000 clones, about 80% seen once, with 15% to 17% in the top ten. The material sequenced was PBMCs. These receptors were collected from a man aged 40-50 years in good health and CMV-seronegative.

V gene TRBV27 combines with J gene TRBJ2-7; 12 bases agree with TRBD1. With V trimmed by 6 bases and J by 7 bases, 7 bases remained unmatched. Germline lookup yields CDR1 MNHEY and CDR2 SMNVEV (reference sequence). CDR3 length: 14 residues. CDR3: CASSPGQGAREQYF. CDR3 bases: TGTGCCAGCAGCCCGGGACAGGGGGCGCGAGAGCAGTACTTC.

This clone was seen only once. The chain links TRBV4-1 to TRBJ2-7; 10 bases agree with TRBD2. The junction had 7 bases not matched to a gene; V was cut back by 0 bases and J by 5 bases. In germline, CDR1 is MGHRA, CDR2 YSYEKL. CDR3 size: 16 residues. The CDR3 region has the DNA TGCGCCAGCAGCCAAGATAGACTAGCGGGCAGACACGAGCAGTACTTC. Protein product: CASSQDRLAGRHEQYF.

The chain employs TRBV5-4 and TRBJ2-5; 8 bases line up with TRBD2. This CDR3 is built from 15 residues. Germline CDR1 reads SGHNT; CDR2 reads YYREEE (reference sequence). V was clipped by 2 bases and J by 4 bases; unmatched bases: 7. The CDR3 region is CASSLKAGAPETQYF. The DNA for the CDR3 is TGTGCCAGCAGCTTAAAAGCGGGGGCCCCAGAGACCCAGTACTTC.

This clone was seen a few times. The chain recombines TRBV14 with TRBJ1-1; 9 positions agree with TRBD1. Losses at the gene ends were 2 bases for V and 1 base for J; bases not matched to a gene: 2. In germline, CDR1 is SGHDN, CDR2 FVKESK. CDR3 size: 15 residues. The DNA of the CDR3 is TGTGCCAGCAGCCAATGGACAGGGGCGAACACTGAAGCTTTCTTT. Translated, it gives CASSQWTGANTEAFF.

V gene TRBV7-2 combines with J gene TRBJ1-2, with 10 bases lining up with TRBD1. The CDR3 is made up of 17 amino acids. Germline CDR1 and CDR2: SGHTA and FQGNSA. Trimming cost V 1 base and J 6 bases; bases outside gene matches: 11. CDR3 amino acids: CASSLVATGGGGDGYTF. For the CDR3, the DNA is TGTGCCAGCAGCTTAGTCGCGACAGGGGGCGGTGGCGATGGCTACACCTTC.

The rearrangement links TRBV11-2 to TRBJ1-1; a weak D match, TRBD1 (6 bases). The CDR3 covers 13 residues. Germline V CDR1 and CDR2: SGHAT, FQNNGV. Trimming removed 1 base at V and 8 bases at J, with 11 bases between. CDR3 DNA: TGTGCCAGCAGCTTAGGAGGACAGTTAGAAGCTTTCTTT. Residues: CASSLGGQLEAFF.

The chain has TRBV5-1 and TRBJ2-7, with a weak D call TRBD2 (6 bases). CDR1 and CDR2 (germline): SGHRS, YFSETQ. V lost 4 bases, J lost 3 bases, and 8 bases lay in between. This CDR3 contains 12 residues. CDR3 amino acids: CASSPGDYEQYF. CDR3 DNA: TGCGCCAGCAGCCCGGGGGACTACGAGCAGTACTTC.

This clone was seen once. The V gene is TRBV7-2, the J gene TRBJ2-7; 12 bases line up with TRBD2. This CDR3 has 14 amino acids. The germline CDR1 and CDR2 sequences are SGHTA and FQGNSA. Trimming took 5 bases from V and 4 from J; bases not matched to a gene: 3. CDR3 in DNA: TGTGCCAGCAGCGCTAGCGGGGGGGCTTACGAGCAGTACTTC. This sequence encodes CASSASGGAYEQYF.

This sequence joins TRBV10-3 and TRBJ2-3; TRBD2 matches at 7 bases. V was clipped by 4 bases and J by 0 bases; unmatched bases: 4. The CDR3 contains 15 residues. Germline-derived CDR1 and CDR2 are ENHRY and SYGVKD. This CDR3 is CAISGSSGSTDTQYF. CDR3 in DNA: TGTGCCATCAGTGGGTCTAGCGGTAGCACAGATACGCAGTATTTT.

The chain employs TRBV27 and TRBJ2-1; 11 nucleotides line up with TRBD2. The CDR3 spans 15 residues. Germline-derived CDR1 and CDR2 are MNHEY and SMNVEV (reference sequence). Losses at the gene ends were 4 bases for V and 7 bases for J; bases not matched to a gene: 6. The CDR3 coding sequence is TGTGCCAGCAGTTGGGTACTAGCGGGAGCTAATGAGCAGTTCTTC. Translation gives CASSWVLAGANEQFF.

The chain has TRBV7-6 and TRBJ2-1; TRBD2 agrees at 7 bases. The CDR3 has 16 residues. CDR1 is SGHVS and CDR2 is FNYEAQ in the germline V gene. With V trimmed by 5 bases and J by 0 bases, 7 bases remained unmatched. This CDR3 reads CASSRREGSSYNEQFF. In DNA, the CDR3 is TGTGCCAGCAGCAGGAGGGAGGGGAGCTCCTACAATGAGCAGTTCTTC.

The chain uses TRBV18 and TRBJ1-1; no clear D gene. The germline V and J ends were trimmed by 0 bases and 3 bases, with 11 bases remaining between them. The CDR3 consists of 15 residues. In germline, CDR1 is KGHSH, CDR2 LQKENI. The CDR3: CASSPPGGVDTEAFF. CDR3 nucleotides: TGTGCCAGCTCACCACCAGGCGGGGTCGACACTGAAGCTTTCTTT.

This clone turned up a few times. The V gene is TRBV4-2, the J gene TRBJ1-2; no reliable D call. The germline CDR1 and CDR2 sequences are LGHNA and YNFKEQ. The CDR3 runs 16 residues. V lost 1 base and J lost 5, with 17 bases in between. The DNA of the CDR3 is TGTGCCAGCAGCCAAGCCAGCCTAGGGAGAGGATATGGCTACACCTTC. Its protein is CASSQASLGRGYGYTF.

As for this clone: One end of the junction does not line up with germline, which may come from a read error. V usage is TRBV5-4 and J usage is TRBJ1-5; 7 nucleotides line up with TRBD1. CDR1 is SGHNT and CDR2 is YYREEE in the germline V gene (reference sequence). This CDR3 comprises 15 residues. The CDR3 coding sequence is TGTGCCAGCAGCTTGGGACAGGGAGTAAATCAGCCCCAACATTTT. Protein sequence: CASSLGQGVNQPQHF.